Listed here is a single T cell receptor (beta chain). The data were taken from a study of blood T cell repertoires in COVID-19. As for the study in general: The cDNA or gDNA used as material had been derived from T cells, B-cell-depleted T cells, or PBMCs.

Looked up from germline, CDR1 is ENHRY and CDR2 is SYGVKD. J was trimmed by 6 bases and V by 3 bases; bases with no gene match: 10. The CDR3 is 15 residues long. Only in-frame clones appear in the TCRdb table, and some are missing; sequencing was by immunoSEQ multiplex PCR. The sample carries about 230,000 clones, approximately 84% recorded once. This sequence was found in a man aged 40-50 years with acute or convalescent COVID-19. The chain has TRBV10-3 and TRBJ2-7; 8 bases are shared with TRBD1. Sequences were obtained from peripheral blood. The CDR3 sequence is CAISDPGTGISEQYF. CDR3 bases: TGTGCCATCAGTGATCCTGGGACAGGTATATCCGAGCAGTACTTC.